The 18 T cell receptor beta chains presented below share a single source sample, sequenced in a study of Ad26.COV2.S vaccination and SARS-CoV-2 variants (TCRdb year 2021). According to the study, the label for this sample's treatment or condition signals: around 19 received Ad26.COV2.S at low or high dose, single or two shots; a few received placebo; per-sample allocation not given. Repertoires of vaccine and placebo recipients were sequenced from samples taken on day 63 after the first injection. The library relied on the immunoSEQ multiplex PCR assay. TCRdb provides this immuneACCESS table in a form limited to in-frame rearrangements. Some clones are lacking; in checked studies, under half of them reflect an unresolved V gene, and why the rest are absent is not known. The sample records about 400,000 clones, around 89% of which are singletons. Of the sample, around 1.8% falls within the top ten clones.

This material consisted of peripheral blood, taken in a trial of Ad26.COV2.S vaccine versus placebo. These receptors originate from a person aged 18 to 59 who received the Ad26.COV2.S COVID-19 vaccine or a placebo.

The rearrangement uses TRBV7-3 and TRBJ2-7; 8 bases are shared with TRBD2. Germline V gene sequence: CDR1 SGHTA, CDR2 FQGTGA. Trimming at V came to 0 bases and at J to 6 bases, leaving 4 bases not matched to a gene. This CDR3 spans 14 amino acids. CDR3 sequence reads: CASSLTAGAVEQYF. The CDR3 DNA reads as TGTGCCAGCAGCTTAACAGCGGGAGCGGTCGAGCAGTACTTC.

The CDR3 loop reads CASSLAAGNGGETQYF. CDR3 DNA: TGCGCCAGCAGCTTGGCCGCAGGGAATGGTGGAGAGACCCAGTACTTC. The V and J genes are TRBV5-1 and TRBJ2-5, with D perhaps TRBD1 (5 bases). The CDR3 loop spans 16 amino acids. V was cut by 0 bases and J by 4 bases, with 16 bases left in between. CDR1 and CDR2 from the germline V gene are SGHRS and YFSETQ. Supplemented by reference TRBV5-1 and TRBJ2-5, the full variable domain reads KAGVTQTPRYLIKTRGQQVTLSCSPISGHRSVSWYQQTPGQGLQFLFEYFSETQRNKGNFPGRFSGRQFSNSRSEMNVSTLELGDSALYLCASSLAAGNGGETQYFGPGTRLLVL.

CDR3 in DNA: TGTGCCAGCAGCCAAGGGGGGATAACCTATAATTCACCCCTCCACTTT. This sequence encodes CASSQGGITYNSPLHF. The V and J genes are TRBV3-1 (or the pseudogene TRBV3-2) and TRBJ1-6, with D perhaps TRBD1 (5 bases). Germline lookup yields CDR1 LGHDT and CDR2 YNNKEL (reference sequence). The CDR3 consists of 16 residues. V lost 1 base and J 2 bases, leaving 9 bases between the germline ends.

This chain joins TRBV7-6 and TRBJ2-7; D possibly matches TRBD1 or TRBD2 (5 bases each). The length of the CDR3 is 14 residues. V lost 4 bases and J lost 6, with 16 bases in between. The germline gives CDR1 SGHVS, CDR2 FNYEAQ. CDR3 loop: CASSSRGTEREQYF. CDR3 DNA sequence: TGTGCCAGCAGCTCGAGAGGGACGGAGCGCGAGCAGTACTTC.

The V and J genes are TRBV6-2 or TRBV6-3 and TRBJ1-1, with D hard to call. In germline, CDR1 is MNHEY, CDR2 SVGEGT. V was trimmed by 4 bases and J by 0 bases, leaving 6 bases between them. CDR3 length: 13 residues. CDR3 bases: TGTGCCAGCAGTTGGTCCCTGAACACTGAAGCTTTCTTT. Translating gives CASSWSLNTEAFF.

The sample holds one count of this clone. The chain links TRBV15 to TRBJ2-3, with a possible D match to TRBD1 (6 bases). Trimming pared 0 bases from V and 8 bases from J, leaving 12 bases between. CDR3 length: 14 residues. Looked up from germline, CDR1 is LNHNV and CDR2 is YYDKDF (reference sequence). CDR3 bases: TGTGCCACCAGCAGAGATTCGGAAGGGGGTACGCAGTATTTT. This codes for CATSRDSEGGTQYF. Combining the CDR3 with reference TRBV15 and TRBJ2-3 gives the whole variable domain DAMVIQNPRYQVTQFGKPVTLSCSQTLNHNVMYWYQQKSSQAPKLLFHYYDKDFNNEADTPDNFQSRRPNTSFCFLDIRSPGLGDTAMYLCATSRDSEGGTQYFGPGTRLTVL.

This chain links TRBV5-1 with TRBJ2-7; 10 nucleotides match TRBD1. This CDR3 has 15 amino acids. V was pared by 2 bases and J by 3 bases, with 5 bases of the junction left unmatched. The germline CDR1 and CDR2 sequences are SGHRS and YFSETQ. In DNA form, the CDR3 reads TGCGCCAGCAGCTTCGGGACAGGGGTTGGCTACGAGCAGTACTTC. Its translation is CASSFGTGVGYEQYF.

This chain connects TRBV9 to TRBJ2-1, with a tentative D call TRBD2 (6 bases). The CDR3 totals 18 residues. V dropped 0 bases and J dropped 1 base, with 17 bases sitting between them. In germline, CDR1 is SGDLS, CDR2 YYNGEE. The CDR3 is CASSVGHGGTFSYNEQFF. The CDR3 DNA follows: TGTGCCAGCAGCGTAGGCCATGGAGGGACTTTTTCCTACAATGAGCAGTTCTTC.

The CDR3: CASSYSRTGGQPQHF. CDR3 DNA: TGTGCCAGCAGTTACTCGAGAACAGGGGGTCAGCCCCAGCATTTT. The genes are TRBV6-2 or TRBV6-3 and TRBJ1-5, with 8 bases aligning to TRBD1. This CDR3 is 15 amino acids long. Germline CDR1 is MNHEY and CDR2 is SVGEGT. With 0 bases clipped from V and 6 bases from J, the junction kept 4 bases outside the gene matches.

This clone has only a few counts. V and J are TRBV5-1 and TRBJ1-2; 10 bases are a match to TRBD1. The length of the CDR3 is 14 residues. The germline V gene has CDR1 SGHRS and CDR2 YFSETQ. V gave up 4 bases and J gave up 8 bases; unmatched junction bases: 8. The CDR3 spells CASSTGTGAEGYTF. In DNA form, the CDR3 reads TGCGCCAGCAGCACCGGGACAGGGGCGGAGGGCTACACCTTC.

The chain couples TRBV6-2 or TRBV6-3 to TRBJ2-7, with D possibly being TRBD2 (6 bases). Germline CDR1 is MNHEY and CDR2 is SVGEGT. This CDR3 is built from 15 residues. V shed 3 bases and J shed 3 bases, with 15 bases lying between them. CDR3 amino acids: CASSYEAGIRYEQYF. The CDR3 DNA follows: TGTGCCAGCAGTTATGAGGCGGGGATACGCTACGAGCAGTACTTC.

This clone was recorded once. The genes are TRBV13 and TRBJ2-3; no reliable D call. Germline V gives CDR1 PRHDT, CDR2 FYEKMQ (reference sequence). Trimming shortened V by 2 bases and J by 0 bases, and 15 bases separated the two germline ends. This CDR3 is 17 amino acids long. As DNA, the CDR3 is TGTGCCAGCAGCTTAAGAAGGGTCGGACCGAGCACAGATACGCAGTATTTT. It translates to CASSLRRVGPSTDTQYF.

This sequence joins TRBV5-4 and TRBJ1-1; D is perhaps TRBD1 (5 bases). This CDR3 is 15 amino acids long. Trimming shortened V by 1 base and J by 0 bases, and 10 bases separated the two germline ends. CDR1 is SGHNT and CDR2 is YYREEE in the germline V gene (reference sequence). The CDR3 spells CASSLLGVMNTEAFF. CDR3 bases: TGTGCCAGCAGCTTGTTAGGGGTCATGAACACTGAAGCTTTCTTT.

The chain couples TRBV7-6 to TRBJ2-1, with D unresolved. The length of the CDR3 is 14 residues. In germline, CDR1 is SGHVS, CDR2 FNYEAQ. V was cut by 0 bases and J by 6 bases, with 9 bases left in between. The CDR3, as DNA: TGTGCCAGCAGCTTAGCTGTAGAGCTCAATGAGCAGTTCTTC. Protein: CASSLAVELNEQFF.

The chain's CDR3 is CASSEQGNGDTQYF. CDR3 DNA sequence: TGTGCCAGCAGTGAGCAGGGGAATGGCGATACGCAGTATTTT. The chain links TRBV6-1 to TRBJ2-3; TRBD1 might be the D (6 bases). This CDR3 contains 14 residues. V was clipped by 3 bases and J by 6 bases, with 13 bases between them. In germline, CDR1 is MNHNS, CDR2 SASEGT.

In this sample, this clone turned up once. The chain combines TRBV5-6 with TRBJ1-4; 7 nucleotides align to TRBD1. Germline CDR1 SGHDT, CDR2 YYEEEE. The CDR3 consists of 16 residues. The trim removed 5 bases at V and 0 bases at J, leaving 7 bases unmatched. The CDR3 loop is CASSFQGVSTNEKLFF. CDR3 bases: TGTGCCAGCAGTTTCCAGGGGGTTTCAACTAATGAAAAACTGTTTTTT.

The chain combines TRBV7-9 with TRBJ1-1; possible D gene TRBD1, 5 bases. This CDR3 spans 13 amino acids. From germline, CDR1 is SEHNR and CDR2 FQNEAQ (reference sequence). Trimming cost V 6 bases and J 5 bases, with 13 bases left between them. This CDR3 is CASSRVQGTEAFF. CDR3 coding DNA: TGTGCCAGCAGTCGAGTCCAGGGTACTGAAGCTTTCTTT.

This clone was seen a single time. This chain connects TRBV5-1 to TRBJ2-7, with a possible D match to TRBD2 (6 bases). V was cut by 3 bases and J by 6 bases, with 16 bases left in between. CDR1 SGHRS and CDR2 YFSETQ come from the germline V gene. This CDR3 is 14 amino acids long. CDR3 sequence (DNA): TGCGCCAGCAGCTCGGGGGAGTACCTCGGCGAGCAGTACTTC. Residues: CASSSGEYLGEQYF.